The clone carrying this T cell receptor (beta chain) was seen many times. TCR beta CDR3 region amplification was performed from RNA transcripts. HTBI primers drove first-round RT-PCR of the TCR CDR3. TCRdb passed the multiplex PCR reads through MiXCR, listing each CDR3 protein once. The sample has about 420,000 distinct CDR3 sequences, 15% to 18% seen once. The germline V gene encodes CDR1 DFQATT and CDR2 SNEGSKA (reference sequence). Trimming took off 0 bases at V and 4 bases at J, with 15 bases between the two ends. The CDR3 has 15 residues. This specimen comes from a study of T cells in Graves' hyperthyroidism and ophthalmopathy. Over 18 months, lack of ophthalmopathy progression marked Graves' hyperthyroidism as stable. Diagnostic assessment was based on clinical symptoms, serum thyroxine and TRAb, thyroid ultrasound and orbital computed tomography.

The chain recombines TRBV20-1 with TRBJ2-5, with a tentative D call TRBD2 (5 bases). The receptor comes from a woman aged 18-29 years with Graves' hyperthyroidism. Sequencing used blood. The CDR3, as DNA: TGCAGTGCTAGAGACCCCGGGGTAGTTCCAGAGACCCAGTACTTC. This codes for CSARDPGVVPETQYF.